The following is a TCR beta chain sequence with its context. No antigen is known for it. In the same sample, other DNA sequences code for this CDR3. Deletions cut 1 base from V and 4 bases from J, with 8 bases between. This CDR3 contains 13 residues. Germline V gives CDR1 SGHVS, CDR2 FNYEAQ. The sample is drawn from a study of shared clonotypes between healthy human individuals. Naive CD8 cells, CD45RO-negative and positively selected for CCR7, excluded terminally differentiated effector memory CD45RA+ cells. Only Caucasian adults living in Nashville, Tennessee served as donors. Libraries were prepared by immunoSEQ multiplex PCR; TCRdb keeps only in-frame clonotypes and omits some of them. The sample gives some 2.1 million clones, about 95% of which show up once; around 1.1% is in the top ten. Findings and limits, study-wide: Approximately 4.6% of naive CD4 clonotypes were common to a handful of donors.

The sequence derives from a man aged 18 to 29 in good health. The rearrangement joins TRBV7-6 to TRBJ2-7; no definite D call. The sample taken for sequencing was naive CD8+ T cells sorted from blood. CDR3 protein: CASSLEGTYEQYF. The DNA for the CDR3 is TGTGCCAGCAGCTTAGAAGGAACATACGAGCAGTACTTC.